The clone carrying this T cell receptor (beta chain) was found a few times. TCRdb reprocessed the RT-PCR reads via MiXCR and lists one record per CDR3 protein. This sample has about 540,000 distinct CDR3 sequences; around 25% occur once, and the top ten carry around 2.8%. The length of the CDR3 is 11 residues. V was trimmed by 4 bases and J by 5 bases, leaving 8 bases between them. Germline CDR1 and CDR2: SQVTM and ANQGSEA. The data stem from a study of response to subunit inactivated influenza vaccine. The same data also contributed to another study, on T cells expressing NK-cell markers. From that study: Production of TCR beta cDNA relied on 5'RACE template switching with UMIs. The authors derived TCR beta repertoires from sorted CD3+CD56+NKG2C+, CD3+CD56+NKG2C- and CD3+CD56-NKG2C+ T cells. Of eight sequenced donors, seven were HCMV-seropositive and one HCMV-seronegative. In four donors, dominant clonotypes made up 28.3-60.1% of CD3+CD56-NKG2C+ cells.

The material was CD4+ T cells sorted from PBMCs, obtained less than 13 days after vaccination. The chain is built from TRBV29-1 and TRBJ2-5; TRBD1 is a possible D gene (6 bases). This sequence was found in a man aged 45-65 years who received an inactivated influenza vaccine. The CDR3: CSVGGRETQYF. As DNA, the CDR3 is TGCAGCGTTGGGGGGCGGGAGACCCAGTACTTC.